The present entry profiles one TCR beta chain with its context. Its antigen is still unknown. It has no much larger one-base neighbor in the sample; base qualities were not kept. These data are taken from a study of T cell changes during pregnancy in multiple sclerosis (dated by TCRdb to about 2019). Regarding the complete study: The study looked at changes in the T cell repertoire across pregnancy in women with multiple sclerosis.

The CDR3 starts with the cysteine, ends with the phenylalanine, and has 15 residues. Only the CDR3 part of the read is kept: 45 bases, read in frame from the first base. The germline V gene encodes CDR1 SGHRS and CDR2 YFSETQ. Trimming removed 4 bases from V and 1 base from J, leaving 13 bases between the germline ends. The receptor library was made with the immunoSEQ multiplex PCR assay. The clones in this table, taken by TCRdb from immuneACCESS, are in-frame only. Not every clone is retained; where verified, under half of the shortfall comes from an unresolved V gene, and the cause of the rest is unknown. The sample yields some 74,000 clones; 85% to 95% were counted once. 2% to 2.5% of the sample is taken by the ten largest.

The sequence was collected from a female donor with multiple sclerosis, enrolled in a pregnancy study. The rearranged segments are TRBV5-1 and TRBJ2-3, with TRBD1 as a weak D call on 6 bases. The sample consisted of peripheral blood, taken before pregnancy. The CDR3 protein sequence reads: CASSLDSTGTDTQYF. The nucleotide sequence reads TGCGCCAGCAGCCTGGACAGTACGGGCACAGATACGCAGTATTTT.